The sequence of this T cell receptor beta chain was determined in a study of cytomegalovirus exposure and HLA in healthy donors. Findings and limits, study-wide: Most likely, a cluster of highly shared sequence variants arose as a sequencing artifact. Productive status was seen about 90% or about 30% of the time for most TCR beta V segments in an earlier analysis. A missense variant in DCLRE1C was later tied to TCR beta V- and J-gene trimming.

The study ran its PCR with 60 Vbeta and 13 Jbeta primers. The table came from immunoSEQ multiplex PCR; TCRdb's copy has only in-frame clones and leaves some out. This table holds approximately 100,000 clones, about 59% found once. There are 13 residues in the CDR3. V shed 7 bases and J 4 bases; nucleotides not matched to a gene: 6. Germline V lookup: CDR1 WNHNN, CDR2 SYGVQD (reference sequence). This clone occurred a few times. What it binds is not known. The TCR was taken from a man aged 25-45 years in good health and CMV-seropositive. The sequencing input was PBMCs. The chain recombines TRBV10-1 with TRBJ2-5; TRBD2 aligns across 7 bases. The CDR3 nucleotides read TGCGCCAGCAACCGAGGACTAGGAGAGACCCAGTACTTC. Translation: CASNRGLGETQYF.